What follows are 31 T cell receptor beta chains derived from one specimen sequenced in a study of T cells in narcolepsy. The data were produced by immunoSEQ multiplex PCR, yet TCRdb's version contains in-frame clones alone and is incomplete. The sample has about 15,000 clones, 65% to 90% seen once. The sample consisted of memory (CD45RA-) CD4+ T cells from blood. These receptors came from a human donor in good health.

The J gene is TRBJ1-5, the V gene TRBV27, with 7 positions matching TRBD1. Germline V lookup: CDR1 MNHEY, CDR2 SMNVEV (reference sequence). V lost 6 bases, J lost 6 bases, and 11 bases stayed unmatched. This CDR3 has 15 amino acids. The CDR3 DNA reads TGTGCCAGCAGCTCGACAGGGTCTGTCGGTCAGCCCCAGCATTTT. Amino acid sequence: CASSSTGSVGQPQHF.

The chain couples TRBV6-1 to TRBJ2-1; D perhaps matches TRBD2 (6 bases). Germline V gene lookup returns CDR1 MNHNS and CDR2 SASEGT. CDR3 length equals 17 residues. Trimming took off 2 bases at V and 6 bases at J, with 20 bases between the two ends. The CDR3 here is CASSESGGVRSLNEQFF. The CDR3 region has the DNA TGTGCCAGCAGTGAATCAGGCGGGGTGAGGTCTCTCAATGAGCAGTTCTTC.

This clone was picked up one time. The V call is TRBV9, the J call TRBJ2-5, with D perhaps being TRBD1 or TRBD2 (6 bases each). V shed 0 bases and J shed 4 bases, with 13 bases lying between them. Germline lookup yields CDR1 SGDLS and CDR2 YYNGEE. The CDR3 is 15 residues long. The CDR3 nucleotides are TGTGCCAGCAGCGTAGTTGGGGGGCTCCCAGAGACCCAGTACTTC. Residues: CASSVVGGLPETQYF.

The chain links TRBV6-1 to TRBJ1-6, with D possibly being TRBD1 (5 bases). Per germline, CDR1 MNHNS and CDR2 SASEGT. The CDR3 totals 15 residues. Trimming pared 2 bases from V and 7 bases from J, leaving 12 bases between. The CDR3 DNA sequence: TGTGCCAGCAGTGAATCTAGGGGTCAGAATTCACCCCTCCACTTT. This encodes CASSESRGQNSPLHF.

The chain links TRBV20-1 to TRBJ1-2, with D uncertain. This CDR3 has 11 amino acids. The germline CDR1 and CDR2 sequences are DFQATT and SNEGSKA (reference sequence). The V end was cut by 6 bases, the J end by 6 bases, with 11 bases between. The CDR3 DNA follows: TGCAGTGCCTCCCGGACGGATGGCTACACCTTC. Translation gives CSASRTDGYTF.

V gene TRBV5-1 combines with J gene TRBJ1-6; 9 bases agree with TRBD1. The V gene end was trimmed by 3 bases and the J gene end by 5 bases; junction bases not matched to a gene: 3. Germline CDR1 is SGHRS and CDR2 is YFSETQ. The CDR3 spans 15 residues. The CDR3 sequence: CASSYWTGDNSPLHF. The CDR3 nucleotides read TGCGCCAGCAGCTATTGGACAGGGGATAATTCACCCCTCCACTTT.

V gene TRBV11-2 combines with J gene TRBJ2-5, with D hard to call. Germline CDR1 is SGHAT and CDR2 is FQNNGV. CDR3 size: 15 residues. V lost 0 bases, J lost 6 bases, and 14 bases lay in between. The CDR3 sequence is CASSLDRIGWQTQYF. CDR3 DNA sequence: TGTGCCAGCAGCTTAGATAGGATAGGATGGCAGACCCAGTACTTC.

This sequence joins TRBV5-6 and TRBJ2-7; D remains ambiguous. The CDR3 consists of 12 residues. Trimming cost V 2 bases and J 4 bases, with 7 bases left between them. The V gene's germline CDR1 is SGHDT and CDR2 YYEEEE. The CDR3 region has the DNA TGTGCCAGCAGCTTAGATACTTACGAGCAGTACTTC. This codes for CASSLDTYEQYF.

The chain carries TRBV7-6 and TRBJ2-6; D is unclear. V was shortened by 5 bases and J by 0 bases, with 8 bases between the two germline ends. The CDR3 length is 15 residues. Germline CDR1 is SGHVS and CDR2 is FNYEAQ. The CDR3 reads CASSGLGSGANVLTF. The DNA of the CDR3 is TGTGCCAGCAGCGGCCTGGGCTCTGGGGCCAACGTCCTGACTTTC.

CDR3 bases: TGTGCCAGCAGCTTTTCCGTCGGGGCCTCTGGAAACACCATATATTTT. This gives the protein CASSFSVGASGNTIYF. V gene TRBV5-8 combines with J gene TRBJ1-3; D possibly corresponds to TRBD1 (5 bases). CDR3 size: 16 residues. Trimming pared 2 bases from V and 0 bases from J, leaving 12 bases between. From germline, CDR1 is SGHTS and CDR2 YDEGEE.

The V and J genes are TRBV19 and TRBJ1-5; D gene unclear. Trimming shortened V by 4 bases and J by 4 bases, and 14 bases separated the two germline ends. The CDR3 is 15 residues long. The germline gives CDR1 LNHDA, CDR2 SQIVND (reference sequence). DNA of the CDR3: TGTGCCAGTAGTACTAAGGGCAGCTCTAATCAGCCCCAGCATTTT. It encodes CASSTKGSSNQPQHF.

The rearrangement joins TRBV7-9 to TRBJ2-7, with 10 bases lining up with TRBD2. The CDR3 extends over 18 amino acids. V lost 5 bases, J lost 0 bases, and 13 bases stayed unmatched. CDR1 is SEHNR, CDR2 FQNEAQ, per germline (reference sequence). CDR3 bases: TGTGCCAGCAGCCACCCCTCTAGCGGGAGTCACAACTCCTACGAGCAGTACTTC. Amino acids: CASSHPSSGSHNSYEQYF.

The chain employs TRBV7-2 and TRBJ2-5; possible D gene TRBD2, 6 bases. The CDR3 runs to 17 residues. V was trimmed by 1 base and J by 5 bases, leaving 20 bases between them. In germline, CDR1 is SGHTA, CDR2 FQGNSA. CDR3 nucleotide sequence: TGTGCCAGCAGCTTAGGGCAGAGTGCGGGGCCCCGGGAGACCCAGTACTTC. This codes for CASSLGQSAGPRETQYF.

This clone was seen just once. The chain uses TRBV2 and TRBJ1-5; D gene ambiguous. From germline, CDR1 is SNHLY and CDR2 FYNNEI. The CDR3 has 16 amino acids. V was trimmed by 8 bases and J by 5 bases, leaving 22 bases between them. The CDR3 DNA sequence: TGTGCCAGCGACGTTGATGGGGTAGTAGAGGATCAGCCCCAGCATTTT. It encodes CASDVDGVVEDQPQHF.

The gene calls are TRBV6-1 and TRBJ2-2; TRBD1 matches at 8 bases. J was trimmed by 5 bases and V by 6 bases; bases with no gene match: 2. Germline V lookup: CDR1 MNHNS, CDR2 SASEGT. CDR3 size: 13 residues. The CDR3 coding sequence is TGTGCCAGCAGGACAGGGGCGACCGGGGAGCTGTTTTTT. Its translation: CASRTGATGELFF.

This clone is a singleton in its sample. The V call is TRBV5-1, the J call TRBJ1-4, with D hard to call. V was shortened by 0 bases and J by 0 bases, with 3 bases between the two germline ends. Germline CDR1 reads SGHRS; CDR2 reads YFSETQ. This CDR3 is built from 14 residues. The CDR3: CASSLGPTNEKLFF. CDR3 DNA sequence: TGCGCCAGCAGCTTGGGACCAACTAATGAAAAACTGTTTTTT.

This clone was counted once. The chain links TRBV2 to TRBJ1-5; a possible D gene is TRBD1 (5 bases). Germline lookup yields CDR1 SNHLY and CDR2 FYNNEI. V lost 3 bases, J lost 0 bases, and 12 bases lay in between. CDR3 length: 16 amino acids. In DNA, the CDR3 is TGTGCCAGCAGTGAGAGGGGCAGGGATAGCAATCAGCCCCAGCATTTT. As protein: CASSERGRDSNQPQHF.

This clone was recorded once. Written as DNA, the CDR3 is TGTGCCAGCAGTCGAGTAGCGGGGCATTACAATGAGCAGTTCTTC. Protein: CASSRVAGHYNEQFF. The gene calls are TRBV9 and TRBJ2-1; 8 nucleotides align to TRBD2. Losses at the gene ends were 5 bases for V and 4 bases for J; bases not matched to a gene: 8. The CDR3 sequence is 15 residues long. In germline, CDR1 is SGDLS, CDR2 YYNGEE.

This chain uses TRBV9 with TRBJ2-2, with D hard to call. The germline V gene has CDR1 SGDLS and CDR2 YYNGEE. The CDR3 has 12 residues. The V and J ends lost 1 base and 6 bases respectively, with 4 bases between them. DNA of the CDR3: TGTGCCAGCAGCGTATTTTCCGGGGAGCTGTTTTTT. Translated: CASSVFSGELFF.

This clone was seen just once. The V call is TRBV6-4, the J call TRBJ2-1, with 8 positions matching TRBD1. This CDR3 comprises 15 residues. V shed 5 bases and J 2 bases; nucleotides not matched to a gene: 5. Germline CDR1 reads MRHNA; CDR2 reads SNTAGT. CDR3 in DNA: TGTGCCAGCAGTTCTGGGACAGGTCCCTACAATGAGCAGTTCTTC. This sequence encodes CASSSGTGPYNEQFF.

As regards this clone: The junction departs from germline at one end; a sequencing error may be responsible. The CDR3 is CASSPGAAQNIQYF. CDR3 nucleotide sequence: TGTGCCAGCAGCCCCGGGGCAGCCCAAAACATTCAGTACTTC. This chain uses TRBV5-6 with TRBJ2-4; the D gene could be TRBD1 or TRBD2 (5 bases each). The V gene's germline CDR1 is SGHDT and CDR2 YYEEEE. This CDR3 region has 14 residues.

The chain has TRBV29-1 and TRBJ2-5; no definite D call. The CDR3 loop spans 11 amino acids. Trimming removed 4 bases from V and 5 bases from J, with 8 bases in between. Germline assignment: CDR1 SQVTM and CDR2 ANQGSEA. For the CDR3, the DNA is TGCAGCGTTGTGGTGGGGGAGACCCAGTACTTC. Translating it yields CSVVVGETQYF.

The V gene is TRBV27, the J gene TRBJ2-7; weak D call: TRBD2 (6 bases). CDR3 length equals 13 residues. Germline V gene data show CDR1 as MNHEY and CDR2 as SMNVEV (reference sequence). The V gene lost 3 bases and the J gene lost 3 bases, with 9 bases spanning the gap. The CDR3 nucleotides are TGTGCCAGCAGTTTGCGGGGAATCTACGAGCAGTACTTC. Translation: CASSLRGIYEQYF.

This sequence joins TRBV27 and TRBJ1-2; D gene ambiguous. From germline, CDR1 is MNHEY and CDR2 SMNVEV (reference sequence). V was cut by 6 bases and J by 6 bases, with 14 bases left in between. The CDR3 consists of 13 residues. The CDR3 DNA reads as TGTGCCAGCAGGGGTTGGGGTTTCGATGGCTACACCTTC. Amino acid sequence: CASRGWGFDGYTF.

The chain uses TRBV30 and TRBJ2-6, with 9 positions matching TRBD1. The CDR3 covers 17 residues. The V gene's germline CDR1 is GTSNPN and CDR2 SVGIG (reference sequence). V dropped 3 bases and J dropped 0; count of bases not matched to a gene: 6. CDR3 nucleotide sequence: TGTGCCTGGAGGAGGGACAGGGTTCTCTCTGGGGCCAACGTCCTGACTTTC. Translated: CAWRRDRVLSGANVLTF.

The chain is built from TRBV5-1 and TRBJ2-3; tentative D call: TRBD2 (6 bases). CDR1 and CDR2 from the germline V gene are SGHRS and YFSETQ. Trimming removed 4 bases from V and 0 bases from J, with 12 bases in between. The CDR3 extends over 15 amino acids. CDR3 coding DNA: TGCGCCAGCAGCCAAGGACTACCTAGCACAGATACGCAGTATTTT. Encoded protein: CASSQGLPSTDTQYF.

This clone was seen once. The J gene is TRBJ1-3, the V gene TRBV4-2; D is perhaps TRBD1 (5 bases). The CDR3 length is 17 residues. Germline assignment: CDR1 LGHNA and CDR2 YNFKEQ. The germline V and J ends were trimmed by 2 bases and 5 bases, with 19 bases remaining between them. The CDR3 bases are TGTGCCAGCAGCCAACGCGGGAGGGGTGCTGAAAGAAACACCATATATTTT. Protein: CASSQRGRGAERNTIYF.

V usage is TRBV20-1 and J usage is TRBJ1-3; D not certain. Germline lookup yields CDR1 DFQATT and CDR2 SNEGSKA (reference sequence). Trimming stripped 1 base from V and 7 bases from J, with 5 bases between. The CDR3 sequence is 11 residues long. The CDR3 loop is CSARADNTIYF. DNA of the CDR3: TGCAGTGCTAGAGCCGACAACACCATATATTTT.

This clone has only a few counts. CDR3 amino acids: CASSAGRFSNQPQHF. In DNA form, the CDR3 reads TGTGCCAGCAGTGCTGGGAGATTTAGCAATCAGCCCCAGCATTTT. This chain connects TRBV6-5 to TRBJ1-5, with D uncertain. The germline gives CDR1 MNHEY, CDR2 SVGAGI. There are 15 residues in the CDR3. V shed 5 bases and J shed 0 bases, with 11 bases lying between them.

V usage is TRBV6-1 and J usage is TRBJ2-7; 8 bases line up with TRBD1. J was trimmed by 1 base and V by 5 bases; bases with no gene match: 1. CDR1 and CDR2 (germline): MNHNS, SASEGT. This CDR3 comprises 13 residues. In nucleotides, the CDR3 is TGTGCCAGCAGTCGGACAGGGTCCTACGAGCAGTACTTC. Its translation is CASSRTGSYEQYF.

This clone is labeled as medium-sized. The V gene is TRBV5-5, the J gene TRBJ2-6, with a possible D match to TRBD1 (5 bases). The germline V and J ends were trimmed by 1 base and 2 bases, with 7 bases remaining between them. The CDR3 loop spans 15 amino acids. Germline V gene data show CDR1 as SGHKS and CDR2 as YYEKEE (reference sequence). The CDR3 sequence is CASSLFRAGANVLTF. The CDR3 DNA sequence: TGTGCCAGCAGCTTGTTCAGGGCTGGGGCCAACGTCCTGACTTTC. The full variable domain, completed using reference TRBV5-5 and TRBJ2-6, is DAGVTQSPTHLIKTRGQQVTLRCSPISGHKSVSWYQQVLGQGPQFIFQYYEKEERGRGNFPDRFSARQFPNYSSELNVNALLLGDSALYLCASSLFRAGANVLTFGAGSRLTVL.